This T cell receptor beta chain was sequenced in a study of identical twins. TCRdb recomputed calls from the 5' RACE reads with MiXCR, one row per CDR3 protein. Of approximately 680,000 distinct CDR3 sequences detected, about 7.6% appear once; the ten largest clones hold roughly 1.6%. Germline V CDR1 and CDR2: DFQATT, SNEGSKA (reference sequence). The CDR3 loop spans 12 amino acids. The V end lost 5 bases, the J end lost 12 bases, and 17 bases lay between the germline ends. Comments on this clonotype: Its target is unknown.

The study's findings and limits: It was out-of-frame TCR alpha sharing in monozygotic twins that models underestimated. Conclusions came from cross-sectional statistical analysis, not from following the same donors.

The sample also formed part of further work on yellow fever vaccine responses in identical twins.

The source of this sequence is a woman in her late teens or twenties in good health. The sample comprised PBMCs. This chain uses TRBV20-1 with TRBJ2-1; no firm D call. CDR3 sequence: CSAPWPGDVQFF. CDR3 sequence (DNA): TGCAGTGCTCCATGGCCAGGAGATGTGCAGTTCTTC.